These 6 T cell receptor beta chains were all obtained from the same sample, sequenced in a study of T-cell memory formation after mild COVID-19. Using its own MiXCR run on the 5' RACE reads, TCRdb lists one record per CDR3 protein. The sample shows under 90,000 distinct CDR3 sequences, approximately 14% of them seen only once. Source material: PBMCs or a T cell subset sorted from them (not recorded which). These receptors all stem from an adult woman who had mild COVID-19 (a few samples of this study predate the infection). Cell type and time point are not known.

The chain links TRBV4-3 to TRBJ1-1; D gene unclear. CDR3 length: 13 residues. CDR1 is LGHNA, CDR2 YSLEER, per germline. V was shortened by 3 bases and J by 4 bases, with 9 bases between the two germline ends. CDR3 in amino acids: CASSQELGTEAFF. Here the CDR3 DNA reads TGCGCCAGCAGCCAGGAACTGGGCACTGAAGCTTTCTTT.

The gene calls are TRBV3-1 and TRBJ1-1, with 7 bases matching TRBD1. CDR3 length: 14 amino acids. J lost 6 bases, V lost 4 bases, and 8 bases had no gene match. Per the germline V gene, CDR1 is LGHDT and CDR2 is YNNKEL (reference sequence). CDR3 in amino acids: CASSLGGGASEAFF. The CDR3 nucleotides are TGTGCCAGCAGCCTCGGAGGGGGCGCCTCTGAAGCTTTCTTT.

This clonotype was counted between two and nine times. The rearrangement joins TRBV7-9 to TRBJ2-7; a possible D gene is TRBD2 (5 bases). There are 16 residues in the CDR3. Germline loops: CDR1 SEHNR, CDR2 FQNEAQ (reference sequence). The V end lost 5 bases, the J end lost 4 bases, and 21 bases lay between the germline ends. CDR3 region: CASSPRTLEYGYEQYF. As DNA, the CDR3 is TGTGCCAGCAGCCCTAGGACTCTCGAGTACGGGTACGAGCAGTACTTC.

CDR3 in DNA: TGCGCCAGCAGCGGCGGGGAGAGGACTGAAGCTTTCTTT. This translates into CASSGGERTEAFF. The chain combines TRBV5-1 with TRBJ1-1, with D unclear. This CDR3 has 13 amino acids. The germline V gene encodes CDR1 SGHRS and CDR2 YFSETQ. The germline V and J ends were trimmed by 4 bases and 5 bases, with 12 bases remaining between them.

Concerning this clonotype: Mismatch with germline at one junction end may stem from a read error. The rearrangement links TRBV7-2 to TRBJ2-3, with TRBD1 matching over 8 bases. Germline CDR1 SGHTA, CDR2 FQGNSA. The CDR3 extends over 15 amino acids. The CDR3 loop reads CASSLGSGGTDTQYF. CDR3 sequence (DNA): TGTGCCAGCAGCTTAGGGTCAGGGGGCACTGATACGCAGTATTTT.

This clonotype came up a few times. The chain recombines TRBV7-9 with TRBJ1-1; 10 bases line up with TRBD1. Germline lookup yields CDR1 SEHNR and CDR2 FQNEAQ (reference sequence). Trimming cost V 4 bases and J 4 bases; bases outside gene matches: 9. This CDR3 region has 16 residues. CDR3 in amino acids: CASSYTTGTGATEAFF. The CDR3 coding sequence is TGTGCCAGCAGCTACACCACCGGGACAGGGGCCACTGAAGCTTTCTTT.